The clone carrying this T cell receptor beta chain has only one observation. Antigen: not known. The entry originates in a study of early stage breast cancer tumors. Study context: Each sample averaged approximately 10-fold read coverage.

Assay: immunoSEQ multiplex PCR; the TCRdb copy retains only in-frame clones and omits some. The sample lists roughly 30,000 clones, 74% occurring once. Broader study findings: Enriched TCRB sequences shared across patients were mostly commonly generated sequences.

Trimming cost V 3 bases and J 7 bases, with 12 bases left between them. CDR1 MGHRA and CDR2 YSYEKL come from the germline V gene. CDR3 length: 13 amino acids. The sequenced material came from blood. The genes are TRBV4-1 and TRBJ1-1, with TRBD1 as a possible D gene (5 bases). The TCR comes from a person between 35 and 49 years old with breast cancer. As DNA, the CDR3 is TGCGCCAGCAGCCACCTCAGGGAGGTTGAAGCTTTCTTT. Translating it yields CASSHLREVEAFF.